This TCR beta chain was obtained from a study of T cell changes during pregnancy in multiple sclerosis. Per the germline V gene, CDR1 is SGHNT and CDR2 is YYREEE (reference sequence). J gave up 1 base and V 4 bases, and 12 bases lay outside the gene matches. The CDR3 has 17 amino acids. Assay used: immunoSEQ multiplex PCR; TCRdb lists only in-frame clones, some missing. The repertoire holds tens of thousands of clones, roughly 93% seen once, with roughly 1.4% in the top ten. The V call is TRBV5-4, the J call TRBJ2-7; TRBD1 agrees at 9 bases. The TCR originated in a female donor with multiple sclerosis, enrolled in a pregnancy study. The sample in question was peripheral blood, obtained in the second trimester of pregnancy. The CDR3 DNA follows: TGTGCCAGCAGCACCGGCCCCGGGACAGGGTATTCCTACGAGCAGTACTTC. Its translation is CASSTGPGTGYSYEQYF.